The text below deals with one TCR beta chain. Antigen unknown. These data come from a study of T cells in localized non-small cell lung cancer. Study-wide results and caveats: Because only a single region of the tumor was sequenced, heterogeneity remains possible. Uninvolved adjacent lung had higher T cell clonality than tumor and all other tissues.

The protocol was immunoSEQ multiplex PCR, while the TCRdb copy is restricted to in-frame clones and leaves out a portion. The profile shows 25,000 to 35,000 clones, about 80% of them singletons. The V and J ends lost 5 bases and 10 bases respectively, with 15 bases between them. This CDR3 spans 14 amino acids. The germline V gene has CDR1 SGHVS and CDR2 FNYEAQ. The TCR comes from a man aged 40 to 70 with stage III lung adenocarcinoma. This chain uses TRBV7-6 with TRBJ1-6, with D possibly being TRBD1 (6 bases). This specimen was peripheral blood mononuclear cells, taken before any cancer treatment. The CDR3, as DNA: TGTGCCAGCAGCCCACAGGGAGGGAAGTCACCCCTCCACTTT. Protein sequence: CASSPQGGKSPLHF.